This is a list of T cell receptor beta chains from one sample in a study of neurological immune-mediated disorders. In TCRdb, the 5' RACE reads were re-called with MiXCR into one record per CDR3 protein. The sample carries some 77,000 distinct CDR3 sequences, roughly 9.5% recorded once. Sequencing used PBMCs. The receptors come from a man aged 45-65 years in good health. Each CDR3 is given with its conserved first and last residue. The order of the fields is clone size, V gene, D gene, CDR3 protein. D genes are given only for firm matches. Where a row states a size, it is once, few, many or the class of an expanded clone; other rows omit it.

clone size: many; V gene: TRBV18; D gene: TRBD1; CDR3 protein: CASSPRDSDNSPLHF
clone size: many; V gene: TRBV10-3; D gene: NA; CDR3 protein: CAIGGVFTGELFF
clone size: many; V gene: TRBV10-2; D gene: NA; CDR3 protein: CASRRGGEFTDTQYF
clone size: many; V gene: TRBV9; D gene: TRBD2; CDR3 protein: CASSAKTAREGPSRNEHFF
clone size: many; V gene: TRBV15; D gene: NA; CDR3 protein: CATSRQQDNEQFF
clone size: many; V gene: TRBV20-1; D gene: NA; CDR3 protein: CSARPGGENIQYF
clone size: many; V gene: TRBV7-2; D gene: NA; CDR3 protein: CASSPETASYEQYF
clone size: NA; V gene: TRBV5-1; D gene: NA; CDR3 protein: CASSLSPVMNTEDFF
clone size: many; V gene: TRBV11-1; D gene: TRBD2; CDR3 protein: CASSLAPTSGSYNEQFF
clone size: many; V gene: TRBV5-6; D gene: TRBD1; CDR3 protein: CASSFGTGNQPQHF
clone size: many; V gene: TRBV7-2; D gene: TRBD1; CDR3 protein: CASSAPGQANQPQHF
clone size: many; V gene: TRBV9; D gene: TRBD1; CDR3 protein: CASSVAQGAPGELFF
clone size: many; V gene: TRBV7-9; D gene: TRBD1; CDR3 protein: CASISTNRGEDNEQFF
clone size: many; V gene: TRBV4-1; D gene: NA; CDR3 protein: CASSQGPGKNEQFF
clone size: NA; V gene: TRBV28; D gene: TRBD2; CDR3 protein: CASIGTSPPLAKNIQYF
clone size: many; V gene: TRBV6-6; D gene: NA; CDR3 protein: CATNRAWVGEPQHF
clone size: many; V gene: TRBV20-1; D gene: NA; CDR3 protein: CSAPFPSVGSYEQYF
clone size: many; V gene: TRBV7-3; D gene: TRBD2; CDR3 protein: CASSPIAGGPYEQYF
clone size: many; V gene: TRBV6-2/TRBV6-3; D gene: NA; CDR3 protein: CASRADSYSNQPQHF
clone size: NA; V gene: TRBV27; D gene: TRBD2; CDR3 protein: CASSPRLAPYNEQFF
clone size: many; V gene: TRBV7-9; D gene: TRBD1; CDR3 protein: CASSLWDSLSYEQYF
clone size: many; V gene: TRBV7-9; D gene: NA; CDR3 protein: CASSSQGGNTIYF
clone size: many; V gene: TRBV7-2; D gene: NA; CDR3 protein: CASSPRRQGRNGYTF
clone size: many; V gene: TRBV4-1; D gene: TRBD1; CDR3 protein: CASSQGKIGTGGNQPQHF
clone size: many; V gene: TRBV7-2; D gene: TRBD2; CDR3 protein: CASSSRRTSGPTDTQYF
clone size: many; V gene: TRBV5-1; D gene: NA; CDR3 protein: CASSSEGSETQYF
clone size: many; V gene: TRBV5-1; D gene: TRBD2; CDR3 protein: CASSRFAGESTDTQYF
clone size: many; V gene: TRBV6-2/TRBV6-3; D gene: NA; CDR3 protein: CASRLGSLQGRAYEQYF
clone size: many; V gene: TRBV29-1; D gene: TRBD1; CDR3 protein: CSAGQGVTGELFF
clone size: many; V gene: TRBV5-1; D gene: TRBD2; CDR3 protein: CASSLGLAGVGEQYF
clone size: many; V gene: TRBV7-3; D gene: TRBD2; CDR3 protein: CASSLRGLAGNNEQFF
clone size: many; V gene: TRBV20-1; D gene: NA; CDR3 protein: CSGKKDGGTEAFF
clone size: many; V gene: TRBV5-1; D gene: TRBD2; CDR3 protein: CASSWGLAGGSSYNEQFF
clone size: many; V gene: TRBV5-1; D gene: TRBD1; CDR3 protein: CASSLARGQGSSGANVLTF
clone size: many; V gene: TRBV20-1; D gene: TRBD1; CDR3 protein: CSARDRGNEQFF
clone size: many; V gene: TRBV27; D gene: TRBD1; CDR3 protein: CASRTGGITNEKLFF
clone size: many; V gene: TRBV24-1; D gene: TRBD2; CDR3 protein: CATSEFSGLAGVDTQYF
clone size: many; V gene: TRBV5-6; D gene: NA; CDR3 protein: CASSLWQGFTEAFF
clone size: NA; V gene: TRBV12-3/TRBV12-4; D gene: TRBD1; CDR3 protein: CASSLDRDGSGELFF
clone size: many; V gene: TRBV5-1; D gene: TRBD1; CDR3 protein: CASSLGQGSEKLFF
clone size: few; V gene: TRBV7-7; D gene: TRBD1; CDR3 protein: CASSLGQGNADTQYF
clone size: many; V gene: TRBV3-1; D gene: NA; CDR3 protein: CASSPPSEGKAFF
clone size: few; V gene: TRBV11-2; D gene: NA; CDR3 protein: CASSPRQAANTGELFF
clone size: many; V gene: TRBV13; D gene: NA; CDR3 protein: CASSPRGGAGNTIYF
clone size: many; V gene: TRBV7-9; D gene: TRBD1; CDR3 protein: CASSTNRGLNTGELFF
clone size: many; V gene: TRBV29-1; D gene: TRBD2; CDR3 protein: CSVSSGSSETQYF
clone size: many; V gene: TRBV29-1; D gene: NA; CDR3 protein: CSVARDFYNEQFF
clone size: many; V gene: TRBV29-1; D gene: NA; CDR3 protein: CSASPGSGRFYEQYF
clone size: many; V gene: TRBV6-2/TRBV6-3; D gene: NA; CDR3 protein: CASSKGKRSSYEQYF
clone size: many; V gene: TRBV9; D gene: NA; CDR3 protein: CASSVDAAPIYEQYF